This T cell receptor beta chain was profiled in a study of patients and donors after allogeneic stem cell transplantation. V lost 10 bases and J lost 11; bases outside the gene matches: 8. The germline V gene encodes CDR1 SGHVS and CDR2 FQNEAQ. The CDR3 extends over 11 amino acids. TCRdb reanalysed the RT-PCR reads using MiXCR and keeps one entry per CDR3 protein. Here the sample spans 84,000 or so distinct CDR3 sequences, 48% being singletons. Material for sequencing was blood, either unsorted or a sorted T cell fraction (not recorded which). The chain is built from TRBV7-8 and TRBJ2-3, with 8 bases identical to TRBD2. The receptor comes from a human donor who was either an allogeneic HSCT recipient or a stem cell or donor lymphocyte infusion donor (not recorded which). It is not recorded whose cells these are; they may come from a transplant donor. The CDR3 DNA is TGTGCCACCCACTCGGGAGGGGAGCAGTATTTT. Translated, it gives CATHSGGEQYF.